Listed here is a single T cell receptor beta chain. No antigen is known for it. The sample is drawn from a study of CD8 T cells in Susac syndrome. Study-wide results and caveats: Acknowledgment was made by the study that its TCR sequencing and HLA analysis involved a relatively small number of individuals.

The controls, all healthy donors, were matched for age and sex. CD8+ and CD4+ T cells were negatively isolated; TEMRA cells were FACS-enriched. RNA amounts of about 0.5 to 1 ug underwent reverse transcription with random hexamers. Amplification of TCR beta CDR3 by immunoSEQ multiplex PCR spanned 54 Vbeta and 13 Jbeta. TCRdb reprocessed the immunoSEQ multiplex PCR reads via MiXCR and lists one record per CDR3 protein. Of approximately 120,000 distinct CDR3 sequences in the sample, around 95% were seen once. The receptor was isolated from a human donor in good health. The sequencing input was CD4+ T cells from PBMCs.

CDR3 region: CATSDSRTSGETQYF. In DNA, the CDR3 is TGTGCCACCAGTGATTCCCGGACTAGCGGAGAGACCCAGTACTTC. The genes are TRBV24-1 and TRBJ2-5, with 10 bases fitting TRBD2. The CDR3 runs to 15 residues. Unmatched junction bases numbered 3, after V lost 2 bases and J lost 4 bases. Germline assignment: CDR1 KGHDR and CDR2 SFDVKD.